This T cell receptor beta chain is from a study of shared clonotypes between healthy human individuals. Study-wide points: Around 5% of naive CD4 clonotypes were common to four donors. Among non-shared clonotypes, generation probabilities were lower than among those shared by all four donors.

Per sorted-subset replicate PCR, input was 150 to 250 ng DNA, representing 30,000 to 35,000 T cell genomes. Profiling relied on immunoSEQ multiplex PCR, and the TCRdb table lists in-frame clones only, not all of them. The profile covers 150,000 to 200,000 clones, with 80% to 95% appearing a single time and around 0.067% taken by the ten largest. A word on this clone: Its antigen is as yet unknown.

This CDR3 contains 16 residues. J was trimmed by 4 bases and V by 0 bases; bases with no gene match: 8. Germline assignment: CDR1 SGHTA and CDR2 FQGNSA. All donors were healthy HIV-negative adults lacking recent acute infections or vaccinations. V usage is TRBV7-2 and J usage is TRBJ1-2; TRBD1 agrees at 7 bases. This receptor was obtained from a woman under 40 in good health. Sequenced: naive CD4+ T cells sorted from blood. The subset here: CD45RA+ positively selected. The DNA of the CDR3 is TGTGCCAGCAGCTTAGCGTTGAGGGGGCAGAGCTATGGCTACACCTTC. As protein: CASSLALRGQSYGYTF.